What follows are 32 T cell receptor beta chains derived from one specimen sequenced in a study of blood T cell repertoires in COVID-19 (TCRdb year 2020). Library preparation employed the immunoSEQ multiplex PCR assay. The table was pulled from immuneACCESS by TCRdb, which kept in-frame rearrangements only. Such tables lose some clones; where checked, under half of the loss comes from unresolved V genes, and the rest has no known cause. This sample gives a few hundred thousand clones in total; around 83% of them show up just once. The ten largest clones take up about 4.9% of the sample. The sequenced material came from PBMCs or T cells enriched from blood (not recorded which). Receptors were obtained from a woman aged 45-60 years who had recovered from COVID-19.

This clone was seen a few times. This chain uses TRBV6-5 with TRBJ1-1, with D uncertain. The V gene lost 2 bases and the J gene lost 4 bases, with 11 bases spanning the gap. The CDR3 runs to 14 residues. In germline, CDR1 is MNHEY, CDR2 SVGAGI. The DNA of the CDR3 is TGTGCCAGCAGTTACAGCGGCTCGGGCACTGAAGCTTTCTTT. Translating gives CASSYSGSGTEAFF.

This clone was detected once. The rearrangement uses TRBV12-3 or TRBV12-4 and TRBJ1-1; TRBD1 might be the D (6 bases). Trimming removed 6 bases at V and 2 bases at J, with 10 bases between. The CDR3 covers 13 residues. The CDR3 DNA sequence: TGTGCCAGCAGGTCCAGGGGCAACACTGAAGCTTTCTTT. Amino acid sequence: CASRSRGNTEAFF.

The chain recombines TRBV30 with TRBJ2-1; D may be TRBD2 (5 bases). Deletions cut 5 bases from V and 3 bases from J, with 5 bases between. The CDR3 covers 11 residues. CDR1 is GTSNPN and CDR2 is SVGIG in the germline V gene (reference sequence). CDR3 amino acids: CAWDYYNEQFF. The CDR3 nucleotides are TGTGCCTGGGACTACTACAATGAGCAGTTCTTC.

The chain recombines TRBV15 with TRBJ1-1, with a possible D match to TRBD1 (5 bases). V lost 0 bases to trimming and J lost 4 bases, with 15 bases between them. CDR1 and CDR2 from the germline V gene are LNHNV and YYDKDF (reference sequence). This CDR3 has 16 residues. DNA of the CDR3: TGTGCCACCAGCAGAGATCGGGCCAGGGCAACCACTGAAGCTTTCTTT. Amino acids: CATSRDRARATTEAFF.

This clone was counted a single time. The chain is built from TRBV6-2 or TRBV6-3 and TRBJ1-4; D possibly corresponds to TRBD1 (6 bases). Trimming removed 6 bases from V and 0 bases from J, with 11 bases in between. CDR3 length equals 15 residues. Germline CDR1 and CDR2: MNHEY and SVGEGT. CDR3 DNA sequence: TGTGCCAGCAGCAGGGACATAACAACTAATGAAAAACTGTTTTTT. Translation gives CASSRDITTNEKLFF.

This clone was detected once. As DNA, the CDR3 is TGTGCCAGCAGCCCGAGTCTTCGCGGCAATGAGCAGTTCTTC. Encoded protein: CASSPSLRGNEQFF. The V gene is TRBV9, the J gene TRBJ2-1; D unclear. Germline CDR1 is SGDLS and CDR2 is YYNGEE. This CDR3 region has 14 residues. The ends were cut back, 4 bases at V and 6 bases at J, with 14 bases in the middle.

This clone was detected only once. V usage is TRBV5-1 and J usage is TRBJ2-3; 9 bases line up with TRBD1. J lost 5 bases, V lost 3 bases, and 10 bases had no gene match. The CDR3 spans 16 residues. Germline assignment: CDR1 SGHRS and CDR2 YFSETQ. The CDR3 spells CASSSAPTGGIDTQYF. The CDR3 DNA reads as TGCGCCAGCAGCTCCGCTCCGACAGGGGGTATAGATACGCAGTATTTT.

The chain uses TRBV27 and TRBJ2-5; TRBD1 agrees at 8 bases. The CDR3 contains 15 residues. J gave up 4 bases and V 5 bases, and 9 bases lay outside the gene matches. Germline CDR1 is MNHEY and CDR2 is SMNVEV (reference sequence). In DNA form, the CDR3 reads TGTGCCAGCAGTCAAATAACTACAGGGGGAGAGACCCAGTACTTC. As protein: CASSQITTGGETQYF.

The CDR3 DNA is TGTGCCAGCAGCTCGGGGGGCATAGCTAATGAAAAACTGTTTTTT. Translating it yields CASSSGGIANEKLFF. The V gene is TRBV7-6, the J gene TRBJ1-4, with D possibly TRBD1 on 6 matching bases. The CDR3 loop spans 15 amino acids. CDR1 is SGHVS, CDR2 FNYEAQ, per germline. Between the trimmed V and J ends, which lost 4 bases and 3 bases, there was a span of 12 bases. The full variable domain, completed using reference TRBV7-6 and TRBJ1-4, is GAGVSQSPRYKVTKRGQDVALRCDPISGHVSLYWYRQALGQGPEFLTYFNYEAQQDKSGLPNDRFSAERPEGSISTLTIQRTEQRDSAMYRCASSSGGIANEKLFFGSGTQLSVL.

V gene TRBV3-1 (or the pseudogene TRBV3-2) combines with J gene TRBJ2-3, with TRBD2 matching 8 bases. After removal of 5 bases from V and 1 base from J, the junction contained 5 bases not matched to a gene. The CDR3 runs 15 residues. Germline V gene data show CDR1 as LGHDT and CDR2 as YNNKEL (reference sequence). CDR3 nucleotides: TGTGCCAGCAGCGGTCAGCGGGGGCGCACAGATACGCAGTATTTT. This sequence encodes CASSGQRGRTDTQYF.

The rearrangement links TRBV15 to TRBJ1-2, with a possible D match to TRBD1 (5 bases). CDR3 length: 15 amino acids. The germline V and J ends were trimmed by 0 bases and 6 bases, with 14 bases remaining between them. The germline CDR1 and CDR2 sequences are LNHNV and YYDKDF (reference sequence). DNA for the CDR3: TGTGCCACCAGCAGAGATCAGGCCAGGGTGAATGGCTACACCTTC. Protein: CATSRDQARVNGYTF.

The chain uses TRBV4-3 and TRBJ1-1; 7 bases agree with TRBD1. Trimming at V came to 1 base and at J to 2 bases, leaving 4 bases not matched to a gene. This CDR3 is built from 15 residues. Germline-derived CDR1 and CDR2 are LGHNA and YSLEER. The CDR3 protein is CASSQGAGGNTEAFF. CDR3 in DNA: TGCGCCAGCAGCCAAGGGGCAGGGGGTAACACTGAAGCTTTCTTT.

This rearrangement joins TRBV21-1 to TRBJ1-2; the DNA was not used to check the table's D call, TRBD1. TRBV21-1 is a pseudogene segment. The CDR3 sequence is 9 residues long. The CDR3 DNA reads TGTGCCATCGCAGGAGGCTACACCTTC. Its translation: CAIAGGYTF.

This clone was counted only a few times. J is TRBJ1-6 and V is TRBV30, with TRBD1 matching 9 bases. V shed 4 bases, J shed 7 bases, and the junction held 2 bases outside the gene matches. The CDR3 consists of 13 residues. CDR1 GTSNPN and CDR2 SVGIG come from the germline V gene (reference sequence). The CDR3 protein is CAWMTGGNSPLHF. DNA for the CDR3: TGTGCCTGGATGACAGGGGGGAATTCACCCCTCCACTTT.

The J gene is TRBJ1-1, the V gene TRBV5-1; D perhaps matches TRBD1 (6 bases). The CDR3 is made up of 15 amino acids. The V end was cut by 6 bases, the J end by 0 bases, with 15 bases between. The germline V gene encodes CDR1 SGHRS and CDR2 YFSETQ. CDR3 region: CASTDRPTMNTEAFF. The DNA of the CDR3 is TGCGCCAGCACTGACAGGCCGACCATGAACACTGAAGCTTTCTTT.

The chain combines TRBV11-1 with TRBJ1-2; 7 positions agree with TRBD1. J gave up 3 bases and V 0 bases, and 4 bases lay outside the gene matches. Germline V CDR1 and CDR2: SGHAT, FQDESV (reference sequence). The CDR3 covers 15 residues. DNA of the CDR3: TGTGCCAGCAGCTTAGCAGGGGGCGTCGACTATGGCTACACCTTC. This sequence encodes CASSLAGGVDYGYTF.

The chain couples TRBV11-1 to TRBJ1-1; TRBD1 is a possible D gene (5 bases). The germline V gene has CDR1 SGHAT and CDR2 FQDESV (reference sequence). V gave up 3 bases and J gave up 1 base, with 6 bases separating them. There are 13 residues in the CDR3. The CDR3 sequence is CASSFDRNTEAFF. The CDR3 DNA is TGTGCCAGCAGCTTCGACAGGAACACTGAAGCTTTCTTT.

The chain uses TRBV13 and TRBJ2-7, with D tentatively TRBD2 (7 bases). CDR1 is PRHDT and CDR2 is FYEKMQ in the germline V gene (reference sequence). The germline V and J ends were trimmed by 5 bases and 4 bases, with 18 bases remaining between them. This CDR3 is 15 amino acids long. The CDR3 sequence: CASSTGGQVKYEQYF. The CDR3 DNA follows: TGTGCCAGCAGCACGGGGGGCCAAGTCAAATACGAGCAGTACTTC.

The rearrangement uses TRBV5-4 and TRBJ2-2, with unresolved D. The CDR3 is 15 residues long. Looked up from germline, CDR1 is SGHNT and CDR2 is YYREEE (reference sequence). V was trimmed by 2 bases and J by 3 bases, leaving 11 bases between them. CDR3 residues: CASSLRSEYTGELFF. The CDR3 nucleotides are TGTGCCAGCAGCTTAAGGAGCGAATACACCGGGGAGCTGTTTTTT.

The chain recombines TRBV29-1 with TRBJ2-1; the D is unclear. V lost 7 bases to trimming and J lost 5 bases, with 9 bases between them. Germline-derived CDR1 and CDR2 are SQVTM and ANQGSEA. This CDR3 has 11 amino acids. DNA for the CDR3: TGCAGCGCCGGTTATAACAATGAGCAGTTCTTC. It translates to CSAGYNNEQFF.

This clone came up once. The J gene is TRBJ2-1, the V gene TRBV5-6, with D perhaps matching TRBD1 (5 bases). V dropped 0 bases and J dropped 0 bases, with 10 bases sitting between them. CDR1 is SGHDT, CDR2 YYEEEE, per germline. The CDR3 is made up of 16 amino acids. The CDR3 protein is CASSLVGASSYNEQFF. The DNA for the CDR3 is TGTGCCAGCAGCTTGGTAGGGGCGAGCTCCTACAATGAGCAGTTCTTC.

This chain uses TRBV30 with TRBJ1-2; the D gene is possibly TRBD1 (6 bases). Germline V gene lookup returns CDR1 GTSNPN and CDR2 SVGIG (reference sequence). This CDR3 comprises 16 residues. V dropped 0 bases and J dropped 2 bases, with 16 bases sitting between them. CDR3 nucleotide sequence: TGTGCCTGGAGTGTACTGGGGGCGGGCCTCAACTATGGCTACACCTTC. Translation gives CAWSVLGAGLNYGYTF.

The gene calls are TRBV7-9 and TRBJ1-1, with 8 bases lining up with TRBD1. V shed 2 bases and J 3 bases; nucleotides not matched to a gene: 5. Germline CDR1 reads SEHNR; CDR2 reads FQNEAQ (reference sequence). CDR3 size: 15 residues. The CDR3 protein is CASSLQGAADTEAFF. The CDR3 DNA is TGTGCCAGCAGCTTACAGGGGGCAGCGGACACTGAAGCTTTCTTT.

V usage is TRBV2 and J usage is TRBJ1-2; 10 bases align to TRBD1. The germline gives CDR1 SNHLY, CDR2 FYNNEI. This CDR3 spans 13 amino acids. Unmatched junction bases numbered 3, after V lost 4 bases and J lost 7 bases. The CDR3 sequence is CASSATGGFGYTF. The CDR3 DNA reads TGTGCCAGCAGTGCGACAGGGGGCTTTGGCTACACCTTC.

CDR3 protein: CASSSRSRGRPKNYGYTF. The CDR3 region has the DNA TGTGCCAGCAGCTCACGGTCCAGGGGAAGACCGAAAAACTATGGCTACACCTTC. J is TRBJ1-2 and V is TRBV11-3, with D maybe TRBD1 (6 bases). The V and J ends lost 4 bases and 2 bases respectively, with 23 bases between them. The CDR3 sequence is 18 residues long. CDR1 and CDR2 from the germline V gene are SGHNT and YENEEA.

The rearrangement links TRBV3-1 (or the pseudogene TRBV3-2) to TRBJ1-1; the D gene is possibly TRBD1 (5 bases). Per germline, CDR1 LGHDT and CDR2 YNNKEL (reference sequence). The CDR3 has 15 amino acids. The V gene lost 4 bases and the J gene lost 5 bases, with 17 bases spanning the gap. The CDR3 sequence is CASSRTRVDRTEAFF. In DNA form, the CDR3 reads TGTGCCAGCAGCCGTACCAGGGTTGATCGTACTGAAGCTTTCTTT.

The table lists this clone with a count of one. The rearrangement links TRBV30 to TRBJ1-2; no reliable D call. The V end lost 2 bases, the J end lost 1 base, and 11 bases lay between the germline ends. CDR1 is GTSNPN and CDR2 is SVGIG in the germline V gene (reference sequence). This CDR3 has 14 residues. The CDR3 region is CAWSWRVLNYGYTF. CDR3 bases: TGTGCCTGGAGTTGGAGGGTTCTTAACTATGGCTACACCTTC. Using reference TRBV30 and TRBJ1-2 for the parts outside the CDR3, the full variable domain is SQTIHQWPATLVQPVGSPLSLECTVEGTSNPNLYWYRQAAGRGLQLLFYSVGIGQISSEVPQNLSASRPQDRQFILSSKKLLLSDSGFYLCAWSWRVLNYGYTFGSGTRLTVV.

This chain joins TRBV5-4 and TRBJ1-1, with D uncertain. The germline gives CDR1 SGHNT, CDR2 YYREEE (reference sequence). CDR3 length equals 13 residues. V was trimmed by 3 bases and J by 7 bases, leaving 13 bases between them. The CDR3 DNA follows: TGTGCCAGCAGCTCAAGCCTTTTGAATGAAGCTTTCTTT. This gives the protein CASSSSLLNEAFF.

The rearrangement links TRBV19 to TRBJ1-2, with 12 bases identical to TRBD1. CDR1 is LNHDA and CDR2 is SQIVND in the germline V gene (reference sequence). J gave up 6 bases and V 6 bases, and 11 bases lay outside the gene matches. The CDR3 length is 16 residues. CDR3 DNA: TGTGCCAGTAGGACGATCGGGACAGGGGGCGCCCATGGCTACACCTTC. This translates into CASRTIGTGGAHGYTF. The full variable domain, its missing parts supplied by reference TRBV19 and TRBJ1-2, is DGGITQSPKYLFRKEGQNVTLSCEQNLNHDAMYWYRQDPGQGLRLIYYSQIVNDFQKGDIAEGYSVSREKKESFPLTVTSAQKNPTAFYLCASRTIGTGGAHGYTFGSGTRLTVV.

The chain employs TRBV11-2 and TRBJ2-7, with D possibly TRBD1 on 5 matching bases. Looked up from germline, CDR1 is SGHAT and CDR2 is FQNNGV. The CDR3 has 14 amino acids. Deletions cut 5 bases from V and 6 bases from J, with 17 bases between. The CDR3 reads CASSPQMGQREQYF. The CDR3 DNA is TGTGCCAGCAGCCCCCAGATGGGGCAGCGCGAGCAGTACTTC.

The chain links TRBV9 to TRBJ2-1; tentative D call: TRBD2 (5 bases). CDR1 SGDLS and CDR2 YYNGEE come from the germline V gene. The CDR3 extends over 13 amino acids. Trimming left V 0 bases short and J 9 bases short, with 10 bases between. The chain's CDR3 is CASSVGGSFEQFF. The CDR3 nucleotides are TGTGCCAGCAGCGTAGGAGGGTCTTTTGAGCAGTTCTTC.

The V and J genes are TRBV4-3 and TRBJ2-1; 9 nucleotides match TRBD2. The CDR3 has 17 amino acids. V lost 0 bases to trimming and J lost 7 bases; unmatched junction nucleotides: 10. The germline gives CDR1 LGHNA, CDR2 YSLEER. CDR3 loop: CASSQDLAGGPGNEQFF. The CDR3 bases are TGCGCCAGCAGCCAAGACTTGGCGGGAGGGCCTGGTAATGAGCAGTTCTTC.